The 32 T cell receptor beta chains presented below share a single source sample, sequenced in a study of T cell responses to AZD1222 COVID-19 vaccine. The repertoire was sequenced with immunoSEQ multiplex PCR; TCRdb's copy has only in-frame clones and lacks some. The table has some 100,000 clones, around 87% seen once. Sample: peripheral blood, taken 28 days after the second AZD1222 dose. Every receptor here comes from an adult who received the AZD1222 COVID-19 vaccine.

The genes are TRBV4-3 and TRBJ1-5; weak D call: TRBD1 (5 bases). The CDR3 has 15 residues. The germline CDR1 and CDR2 sequences are LGHNA and YSLEER. V lost 4 bases, J lost 2 bases, and 12 bases lay in between. CDR3 protein: CASSRGLGGNQPQHF. The CDR3 nucleotides are TGCGCCAGCAGCCGGGGCCTGGGAGGCAATCAGCCCCAGCATTTT.

This chain joins TRBV19 and TRBJ1-1; D uncertain. The length of the CDR3 is 14 residues. V gave up 3 bases and J gave up 4 bases, with 12 bases separating them. Germline V gene sequence: CDR1 LNHDA, CDR2 SQIVND (reference sequence). CDR3 coding DNA: TGTGCCAGTAGTATTCAGGCAGAAGGCACTGAAGCTTTCTTT. This encodes CASSIQAEGTEAFF. Variable domain in full (rest from reference TRBV19 and TRBJ1-1): DGGITQSPKYLFRKEGQNVTLSCEQNLNHDAMYWYRQDPGQGLRLIYYSQIVNDFQKGDIAEGYSVSREKKESFPLTVTSAQKNPTAFYLCASSIQAEGTEAFFGQGTRLTVV.

The chain joins TRBV4-3 to TRBJ2-5, with 8 bases aligning to TRBD2. Germline CDR1 reads LGHNA; CDR2 reads YSLEER. The CDR3 length is 17 residues. Unmatched junction bases numbered 13, after V lost 0 bases and J lost 7 bases. CDR3 loop: CASSQDPYGGAGSTQYF. CDR3 in DNA: TGCGCCAGCAGCCAAGATCCATACGGGGGGGCGGGGTCGACCCAGTACTTC.

The V gene is TRBV12-3 or TRBV12-4, the J gene TRBJ1-1, with TRBD1 identical over 7 bases. Trimming took 9 bases from V and 4 from J; bases not matched to a gene: 8. The CDR3 has 13 amino acids. CDR3 in DNA: TGTGCCAGTTCCAGGGGGGGAGGCACTGAAGCTTTCTTT. This encodes CASSRGGGTEAFF.

The chain couples TRBV7-3 to TRBJ2-1; TRBD1 is a possible D gene (6 bases). The germline V gene encodes CDR1 SGHTA and CDR2 FQGTGA. Trimming pared 5 bases from V and 0 bases from J, leaving 23 bases between. The CDR3 is made up of 19 amino acids. CDR3 sequence reads: CASSPTVMDQGHSYNEQFF. DNA for the CDR3: TGTGCCAGCAGCCCTACCGTCATGGATCAGGGGCACTCCTACAATGAGCAGTTCTTC. Combining the CDR3 with reference TRBV7-3 and TRBJ2-1 gives the whole variable domain GAGVSQTPSNKVTEKGKYVELRCDPISGHTALYWYRQSLGQGPEFLIYFQGTGAADDSGLPNDRFFAVRPEGSVSTLKIQRTERGDSAVYLCASSPTVMDQGHSYNEQFFGPGTRLTVL.

The chain combines TRBV7-3 with TRBJ1-6, with a tentative D call TRBD1 (5 bases). The CDR3 contains 15 residues. Germline values: CDR1 SGHTA, CDR2 FQGTGA. Trimming stripped 2 bases from V and 5 bases from J, with 10 bases between. CDR3 protein: CASSLSGNHNSPLHF. CDR3 nucleotide sequence: TGTGCCAGCAGCTTATCAGGGAATCATAATTCACCCCTCCACTTT.

V is TRBV7-2 and J is TRBJ2-1; D gene ambiguous. Germline assignment: CDR1 SGHTA and CDR2 FQGNSA. This CDR3 is built from 16 residues. Deletions cut 7 bases from V and 1 base from J, with 17 bases between. The CDR3 reads CASTPRVLESYNEQFF. The CDR3 DNA sequence: TGTGCCAGCACCCCCCGGGTACTTGAATCCTACAATGAGCAGTTCTTC.

The genes are TRBV28 and TRBJ1-2, with a tentative D call TRBD1 (6 bases). This CDR3 comprises 15 residues. Germline CDR1 reads MDHEN; CDR2 reads SYDVKM. V lost 1 base to trimming and J lost 4 bases, with 13 bases between them. CDR3 DNA: TGTGCCAGCAGTTTATCACTTGGACAGTTCTATGGCTACACCTTC. Its translation: CASSLSLGQFYGYTF.

V is TRBV4-2 and J is TRBJ2-1; no definite D call. CDR1 is LGHNA, CDR2 YNFKEQ, per germline. The CDR3 length is 14 residues. V was clipped by 0 bases and J by 8 bases, with 11 bases between them. Here the CDR3 reads CASSQETTLDEQFF. CDR3 coding DNA: TGTGCCAGCAGCCAAGAAACTACATTGGATGAGCAGTTCTTC.

The table lists this clone with a count of one. The rearrangement links TRBV6-5 to TRBJ2-5; D remains unclear. The CDR3 extends over 13 amino acids. With 6 bases removed from V and 0 bases from J, the gap between germline ends came to 8 bases. Looked up from germline, CDR1 is MNHEY and CDR2 is SVGAGI. CDR3: CASSTQYQETQYF. In DNA form, the CDR3 reads TGTGCCAGCAGCACCCAGTACCAAGAGACCCAGTACTTC.

The chain recombines TRBV7-2 with TRBJ2-7, with 11 bases aligning to TRBD2. Trimming cost V 2 bases and J 2 bases; bases outside gene matches: 11. CDR1 SGHTA and CDR2 FQGNSA come from the germline V gene. This CDR3 is 18 amino acids long. The CDR3 protein is CASSLRGLAEGLPYEQYF. The DNA for the CDR3 is TGTGCCAGCAGCTTAAGGGGACTAGCGGAGGGCCTACCCTACGAGCAGTACTTC.

V is TRBV7-2 and J is TRBJ1-1; perhaps TRBD1 as D (6 bases). Germline assignment: CDR1 SGHTA and CDR2 FQGNSA. The CDR3 is made up of 14 amino acids. With 8 bases removed from V and 5 bases from J, the gap between germline ends came to 18 bases. The CDR3 protein is CASGTRTERTEAFF. The CDR3 DNA follows: TGTGCCAGCGGAACTCGGACAGAAAGGACTGAAGCTTTCTTT.

The chain carries TRBV6-2 or TRBV6-3 and TRBJ2-7; no definite D call. The CDR3 extends over 19 amino acids. Trimming shortened V by 4 bases and J by 3 bases, and 28 bases separated the two germline ends. Germline assignment: CDR1 MNHEY and CDR2 SVGEGT. The CDR3 region has the DNA TGTGCCAGCAGTTCCAGTCGTGGACCCGATGGTCTCCTAGGCTACGAGCAGTACTTC. This sequence encodes CASSSSRGPDGLLGYEQYF.

This chain joins TRBV28 and TRBJ1-2, with a tentative D call TRBD1 (6 bases). From germline, CDR1 is MDHEN and CDR2 SYDVKM. CDR3 length: 12 amino acids. V was shortened by 8 bases and J by 2 bases, with 9 bases between the two germline ends. DNA for the CDR3: TGTGCCAGCTACGGACAGAACTATGGCTACACCTTC. It codes for CASYGQNYGYTF.

The chain recombines TRBV3-1 (or the pseudogene TRBV3-2) with TRBJ1-2, with D perhaps TRBD1 (5 bases). The CDR3 runs to 15 residues. Germline V gene sequence: CDR1 LGHDT, CDR2 YNNKEL (reference sequence). V was trimmed by 1 base and J by 1 base, leaving 10 bases between them. CDR3: CASSQGRGGNYGYTF. Written as DNA, the CDR3 is TGTGCCAGCAGCCAAGGGAGGGGAGGTAACTATGGCTACACCTTC.

The chain is built from TRBV9 and TRBJ1-6; D is unclear. Germline CDR1 SGDLS, CDR2 YYNGEE. V shed 4 bases and J shed 5 bases, with 13 bases lying between them. The CDR3 extends over 15 amino acids. As DNA, the CDR3 is TGTGCCAGCAGCATGAGTGGTCGGAATAATTCACCCCTCCACTTT. Its protein product is CASSMSGRNNSPLHF.

Comment on this clone: One end of the junction does not line up with germline, which may come from a read error. The chain couples TRBV19 to TRBJ1-3, with D unclear. Germline V CDR1 and CDR2: LNHDA, SQIVND (reference sequence). The CDR3 covers 15 residues. The CDR3 region is CASSIPGVRGSTIYF. CDR3 nucleotides: TGTGCCAGTAGTATACCGGGCGTCCGGGGAAGCACCATATATTTT.

The chain carries TRBV28 and TRBJ2-7; D ambiguous. This CDR3 contains 12 residues. Trimming cost V 5 bases and J 2 bases, with 7 bases left between them. Germline loops: CDR1 MDHEN, CDR2 SYDVKM. CDR3 protein: CASSLPPYEQYF. CDR3 bases: TGTGCCAGCAGTCTTCCCCCCTACGAGCAGTACTTC.

The chain employs TRBV9 and TRBJ1-3, with 9 bases aligning to TRBD1. The germline gives CDR1 SGDLS, CDR2 YYNGEE. V dropped 3 bases and J dropped 2; count of bases not matched to a gene: 6. The CDR3 has 16 residues. DNA for the CDR3: TGTGCCAGCAGCGAATCCGGGGACAGGGCTGGAAACACCATATATTTT. This codes for CASSESGDRAGNTIYF.

Concerning this clone itself: The junction departs from germline at one end; a sequencing error may be responsible. J is TRBJ1-2 and V is TRBV12-3 or TRBV12-4, with D unclear. The CDR3 length is 13 residues. The CDR3 sequence is CASSLIPDYGYTF. In DNA form, the CDR3 reads TGCGCCAGCAGTTTAATCCCGGACTATGGCTACACCTTC.

The genes are TRBV27 and TRBJ2-4; the D gene is possibly TRBD1 (6 bases). CDR1 MNHEY and CDR2 SMNVEV come from the germline V gene (reference sequence). Between the trimmed V and J ends, which lost 5 bases and 9 bases, there was a span of 17 bases. The CDR3 is 14 residues long. This CDR3 is CASSPQKQGSIQYF. The CDR3 bases are TGTGCCAGCAGTCCACAAAAACAGGGAAGCATTCAGTACTTC.

The V gene is TRBV28, the J gene TRBJ1-6; the D is unclear. Trimming took 7 bases from V and 0 from J, leaving 10 bases between them. The CDR3 covers 15 residues. Per the germline V gene, CDR1 is MDHEN and CDR2 is SYDVKM. The CDR3: CASKLKSSYNSPLHF. Written as DNA, the CDR3 is TGTGCCAGCAAGTTAAAAAGCTCCTATAATTCACCCCTCCACTTT.

V and J are TRBV7-6 and TRBJ1-6; D is ambiguous. This CDR3 region has 17 residues. Germline V gene sequence: CDR1 SGHVS, CDR2 FNYEAQ. The germline V and J ends were trimmed by 1 base and 4 bases, with 14 bases remaining between them. The CDR3 sequence is CASSLGGAPGYNSPLHF. The DNA for the CDR3 is TGTGCCAGCAGCTTAGGGGGAGCTCCGGGGTATAATTCACCCCTCCACTTT.

The gene calls are TRBV6-5 and TRBJ1-4, with 10 positions matching TRBD1. CDR1 MNHEY and CDR2 SVGAGI come from the germline V gene. Trimming removed 7 bases from V and 5 bases from J; junction bases left unmatched: 4. This CDR3 has 14 residues. CDR3 protein: CASNPGQGNEKLFF. The CDR3 nucleotides are TGTGCCAGCAACCCGGGACAGGGGAATGAAAAACTGTTTTTT.

This chain uses TRBV11-2 with TRBJ2-7; 8 bases map to TRBD1. Looked up from germline, CDR1 is SGHAT and CDR2 is FQNNGV. Germline trimming cut 5 bases from V and 5 bases from J; bases unmatched to any gene: 8. CDR3 length equals 14 residues. The chain's CDR3 is CASSGRGPANEQYF. The CDR3 DNA reads TGTGCCAGCAGCGGCAGGGGGCCAGCCAACGAGCAGTACTTC.

This chain connects TRBV7-8 to TRBJ1-5, with 7 bases fitting TRBD1. The V and J ends lost 2 bases and 7 bases, in that order; junction bases with no gene match: 11. Germline V CDR1 and CDR2: SGHVS, FQNEAQ. The CDR3 is 16 amino acids. CDR3 loop: CASSLSKDRAGQPQHF. CDR3 in DNA: TGTGCCAGCAGCTTATCGAAAGACAGGGCAGGACAGCCCCAGCATTTT.

This CDR3 reads CASSVGQQMNTEAFF. Here the CDR3 DNA reads TGTGCCAGCAGCGTCGGACAGCAAATGAACACTGAAGCTTTCTTT. This chain uses TRBV9 with TRBJ1-1; a weak D match, TRBD1 (6 bases). The CDR3 spans 15 residues. The V gene lost 2 bases and the J gene lost 0 bases, with 11 bases spanning the gap. Looked up from germline, CDR1 is SGDLS and CDR2 is YYNGEE. The full variable domain, rest sourced from reference TRBV9 and TRBJ1-1, is DSGVTQTPKHLITATGQRVTLRCSPRSGDLSVYWYQQSLDQGLQFLIQYYNGEERAKGNILERFSAQQFPDLHSELNLSSLELGDSALYFCASSVGQQMNTEAFFGQGTRLTVV.

The rearrangement uses TRBV4-1 and TRBJ2-1; unclear D gene. This CDR3 has 13 amino acids. Germline lookup yields CDR1 MGHRA and CDR2 YSYEKL. Trimming shortened V by 1 base and J by 2 bases, and 3 bases separated the two germline ends. CDR3 in amino acids: CASSQATYNEQFF. The DNA of the CDR3 is TGCGCCAGCAGCCAAGCGACCTACAATGAGCAGTTCTTC.

This chain links TRBV30 with TRBJ2-2, with 7 bases identical to TRBD1. The CDR3 length is 13 residues. The germline gives CDR1 GTSNPN, CDR2 SVGIG (reference sequence). V shed 5 bases and J 4 bases; nucleotides not matched to a gene: 4. CDR3 DNA sequence: TGTGCCTGGGCGACAGGGTCCACCGGGGAGCTGTTTTTT. Its translation is CAWATGSTGELFF.

The chain joins TRBV28 to TRBJ2-2, with TRBD1 identical over 9 bases. The ends lost 4 bases at V and 7 bases at J; junction bases unmatched: 16. The germline gives CDR1 MDHEN, CDR2 SYDVKM. This CDR3 has 18 residues. The CDR3 DNA sequence: TGTGCCAGCAGTTACCGGTTGGTGTATGACAGGGGGGACGGGGAGCTGTTTTTT. This sequence encodes CASSYRLVYDRGDGELFF.

This clone was counted a single time. The V and J genes are TRBV5-1 and TRBJ2-7; D is possibly TRBD1 or TRBD2 (5 bases each). CDR3 length: 15 residues. V was pared by 0 bases and J by 6 bases, with 16 bases between. The germline V gene encodes CDR1 SGHRS and CDR2 YFSETQ. CDR3 coding DNA: TGCGCCAGCAGCTTGGCCGTGGGGACCTCGGGCGAGCAGTACTTC. This gives the protein CASSLAVGTSGEQYF.

The chain has TRBV7-8 and TRBJ2-5; 7 bases align to TRBD1. V was clipped by 1 base and J by 5 bases; unmatched bases: 4. The CDR3 runs 14 residues. Germline V CDR1 and CDR2: SGHVS, FQNEAQ. This chain's CDR3 is CASSLGQGKETQYF. The CDR3 DNA reads as TGTGCCAGCAGCTTAGGACAGGGAAAGGAGACCCAGTACTTC.